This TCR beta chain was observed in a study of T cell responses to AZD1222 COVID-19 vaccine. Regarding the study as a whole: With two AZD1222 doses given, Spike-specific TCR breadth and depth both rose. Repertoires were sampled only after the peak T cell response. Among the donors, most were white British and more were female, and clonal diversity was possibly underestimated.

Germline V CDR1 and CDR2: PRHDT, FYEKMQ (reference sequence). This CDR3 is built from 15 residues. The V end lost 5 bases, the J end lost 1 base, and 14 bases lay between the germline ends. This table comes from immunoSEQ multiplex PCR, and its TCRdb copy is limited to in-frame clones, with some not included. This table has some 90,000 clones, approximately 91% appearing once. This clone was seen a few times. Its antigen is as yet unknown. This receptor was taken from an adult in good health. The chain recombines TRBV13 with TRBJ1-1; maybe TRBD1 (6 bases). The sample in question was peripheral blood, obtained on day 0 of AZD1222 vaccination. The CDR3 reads CASSRAGTTNTEAFF. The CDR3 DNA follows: TGTGCCAGCAGCCGCGCCGGGACAACGAACACTGAAGCTTTCTTT.